This T cell receptor beta chain stems from a study of human T cells and chemical hapten exposure. Background on the study: The patient population, which was mostly female, had alopecia areata, totalis or universalis. Study observations and caveats: Once DPC sensitization occurred, TCRs above 1 in 1000 frequency showed no change.

Of note for this clonotype: Its antigen is not identified.

The time point was: patch test 2, 6 weeks after DPC sensitization. The treatment here: therapeutic diphenylcyclopropenone sensitization with weekly scalp DPC. The study drew its donors from alopecia patients who were 18 to 70 years old and suitable for DPC. Germline CDR1 and CDR2: SGHTA and FQGNSA. Trimming removed 1 base from V and 0 bases from J, with 12 bases in between. The CDR3 has 16 amino acids. TCRdb independently ran MiXCR on the RACE reads; one entry per CDR3 protein. The sample consists of 80,000 to 100,000 distinct CDR3 sequences, over 9.5% of them appearing once. The source of this sequence is a woman in her forties or fifties with alopecia areata. Some clones in this sample may be carry-over from other donors' samples. The genes are TRBV7-2 and TRBJ2-5; weak D call: TRBD2 (6 bases). The material sequenced was whole blood, taken in connection with sensitization to the hapten diphenylcyclopropenone (DPC). CDR3 nucleotide sequence: TGTGCCAGCAGCTTAGGCGGGGCTAGCGACCAAGAGACCCAGTACTTC. Protein sequence: CASSLGGASDQETQYF.